These 3 T cell receptor beta chains originate from one sample sequenced in a study of neoadjuvant anti-PD-1 for oral cavity cancer. TCRdb's copy holds only in-frame clones and misses some; the assay was immunoSEQ multiplex PCR. There are 13,000 to 15,000 clones in the sample; 55% to 75% occur only once, and approximately 3.2% lies in the top ten. Time point here: after neoadjuvant nivolumab, at surgical resection. The sequenced sample was PBMCs, obtained after nivolumab (anti-PD-1) treatment. The receptors stem from a person between 35 and 79 years old with oral cavity squamous cell carcinoma.

This clone was observed a single time. The chain uses TRBV6-5 and TRBJ2-1, with D hard to call. This CDR3 comprises 13 residues. V shed 8 bases and J shed 4 bases, with 12 bases lying between them. Germline V CDR1 and CDR2: MNHEY, SVGAGI. The DNA for the CDR3 is TGTGCCAGCGTTGGTTCTACGTACAATGAGCAGTTCTTC. Protein: CASVGSTYNEQFF.

The chain has TRBV30 and TRBJ1-5; maybe TRBD1 (5 bases). Looked up from germline, CDR1 is GTSNPN and CDR2 is SVGIG (reference sequence). Trimming took 5 bases from V and 2 from J, leaving 13 bases between them. This CDR3 has 14 residues. CDR3: CAWDFGGGNQPQHF. The CDR3 DNA is TGTGCCTGGGACTTCGGGGGGGGCAATCAGCCCCAGCATTTT.

V and J are TRBV5-1 and TRBJ1-3; D is ambiguous. Trimming removed 0 bases from V and 2 bases from J, with 12 bases in between. The germline V gene has CDR1 SGHRS and CDR2 YFSETQ. The CDR3 consists of 16 residues. CDR3 in DNA: TGCGCCAGCAGCTTGGCCATTGGAGGGCCTGGAAACACCATATATTTT. Protein sequence: CASSLAIGGPGNTIYF. The whole variable domain, filled in from reference TRBV5-1 and TRBJ1-3, reads KAGVTQTPRYLIKTRGQQVTLSCSPISGHRSVSWYQQTPGQGLQFLFEYFSETQRNKGNFPGRFSGRQFSNSRSEMNVSTLELGDSALYLCASSLAIGGPGNTIYFGEGSWLTVV.